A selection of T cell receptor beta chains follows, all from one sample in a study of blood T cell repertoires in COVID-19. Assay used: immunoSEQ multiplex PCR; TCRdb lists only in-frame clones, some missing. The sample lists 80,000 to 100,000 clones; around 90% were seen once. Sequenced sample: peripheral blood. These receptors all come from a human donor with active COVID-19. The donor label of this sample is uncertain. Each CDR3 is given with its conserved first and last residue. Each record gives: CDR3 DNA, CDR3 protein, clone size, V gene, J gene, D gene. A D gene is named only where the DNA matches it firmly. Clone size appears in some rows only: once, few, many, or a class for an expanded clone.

CDR3 DNA: TGTGCCAGCAGCCCGGGCCAGGGCCAAGAGACCCAGTACTTC; CDR3 protein: CASSPGQGQETQYF; clone size: few; V gene: TRBV5-8; J gene: TRBJ2-5; D gene: .
CDR3 DNA: TGCAGTGCTAGTTATGAGGTCGACTACGAGCAGTACTTC; CDR3 protein: CSASYEVDYEQYF; clone size: .; V gene: TRBV20-1; J gene: TRBJ2-7; D gene: .
CDR3 DNA: TGTGCCAGCAGCCAAGACCCTAGCGGGGGGGTGGTTGAGCAGTTCTTC; CDR3 protein: CASSQDPSGGVVEQFF; clone size: .; V gene: TRBV14; J gene: TRBJ2-1; D gene: TRBD2
CDR3 DNA: TGTGCCAGCAGCCCCTACACAGATACGCAGTATTTT; CDR3 protein: CASSPYTDTQYF; clone size: .; V gene: TRBV3-1/TRBV3-2; J gene: TRBJ2-3; D gene: .
CDR3 DNA: TGTGCCAGCATAAGCACAACGGGTACGGGATGGACTGAAGCTTTCTTT; CDR3 protein: CASISTTGTGWTEAFF; clone size: .; V gene: TRBV25-1; J gene: TRBJ1-1; D gene: .
CDR3 DNA: TGTGCCAGCAGCCAAGCACAGTCCAGGGCGAACAACTATGGCTACACCTTC; CDR3 protein: CASSQAQSRANNYGYTF; clone size: .; V gene: TRBV4-2; J gene: TRBJ1-2; D gene: .
CDR3 DNA: TGTGCCAGCAGCCAAGATCCCCCGAGGGCCCTCTACGAGCAGTACTTC; CDR3 protein: CASSQDPPRALYEQYF; clone size: .; V gene: TRBV4-2; J gene: TRBJ2-7; D gene: .
CDR3 DNA: TGTGCCAGCAGTAGCGGGGCTGGGGAGACCCAGTACTTC; CDR3 protein: CASSSGAGETQYF; clone size: once; V gene: TRBV12-3/TRBV12-4; J gene: TRBJ2-5; D gene: TRBD2
CDR3 DNA: TGTGCCAGCAGTTACGCCGGACAGCTAAATCAGCCCCAGCATTTT; CDR3 protein: CASSYAGQLNQPQHF; clone size: .; V gene: TRBV6-2/TRBV6-3; J gene: TRBJ1-5; D gene: .
CDR3 DNA: TGTGCCAGCAGCCAACACAGGACAGGGGTAGGGGAGACCCAGTACTTC; CDR3 protein: CASSQHRTGVGETQYF; clone size: .; V gene: TRBV3-1/TRBV3-2; J gene: TRBJ2-5; D gene: TRBD1
CDR3 DNA: TGCGCCAGCAGTCACGGCACAGGCCATGGCTACACCTTC; CDR3 protein: CASSHGTGHGYTF; clone size: few; V gene: TRBV23-1; J gene: TRBJ1-2; D gene: .
CDR3 DNA: TGTGCCATCAGTGAAGGGGACACTGAAGCTTTCTTT; CDR3 protein: CAISEGDTEAFF; clone size: .; V gene: TRBV10-3; J gene: TRBJ1-1; D gene: .
CDR3 DNA: TGTGCCAGCAGCCGGGGGTTACTCTCCTACGAGCAGTACTTC; CDR3 protein: CASSRGLLSYEQYF; clone size: .; V gene: TRBV11-3; J gene: TRBJ2-7; D gene: .
CDR3 DNA: TGTGCCAGCTCACCCAAACAGGGAGGGACTGAAGCTTTCTTT; CDR3 protein: CASSPKQGGTEAFF; clone size: once; V gene: TRBV18; J gene: TRBJ1-1; D gene: .
CDR3 DNA: TGTGCCACCAGTGATTCCAGGGGTAATTCACCCCTCCACTTT; CDR3 protein: CATSDSRGNSPLHF; clone size: .; V gene: TRBV24-1; J gene: TRBJ1-6; D gene: .
CDR3 DNA: TGTGCCAGCTCTCCGTTAAGGGGGCCCCTATCCTACGAGCAGTACTTC; CDR3 protein: CASSPLRGPLSYEQYF; clone size: .; V gene: TRBV18; J gene: TRBJ2-7; D gene: TRBD1
CDR3 DNA: TGTGCCAGCAGCTCTATGTCCGGGTATAGCAATCAGCCCCAGCATTTT; CDR3 protein: CASSSMSGYSNQPQHF; clone size: .; V gene: TRBV7-8; J gene: TRBJ1-5; D gene: .
CDR3 DNA: TGTGCCAGCAGCGTCGGGGGGACGTACGAGCAGTACTTC; CDR3 protein: CASSVGGTYEQYF; clone size: once; V gene: TRBV7-9; J gene: TRBJ2-7; D gene: TRBD2
CDR3 DNA: TGTGCCAGCAGCTTAGCCAGGGTCTCCTACTCTGGAAACACCATATATTTT; CDR3 protein: CASSLARVSYSGNTIYF; clone size: .; V gene: TRBV11-2; J gene: TRBJ1-3; D gene: .
CDR3 DNA: TGTGCCAGCAGCTTAGGGGACAGCCTAGGGGAGCAGTACTTC; CDR3 protein: CASSLGDSLGEQYF; clone size: .; V gene: TRBV7-8; J gene: TRBJ2-7; D gene: TRBD1
CDR3 DNA: TGTGCCAGCAGCGTAGGGACACAGAACACTGAAGCTTTCTTT; CDR3 protein: CASSVGTQNTEAFF; clone size: .; V gene: TRBV9; J gene: TRBJ1-1; D gene: .
CDR3 DNA: TGTGCCAGCAGGGGGACAGGGGGCGCCGGCGGGGAGCTGTTTTTT; CDR3 protein: CASRGTGGAGGELFF; clone size: .; V gene: TRBV28; J gene: TRBJ2-2; D gene: TRBD1
CDR3 DNA: TGTGCCAGCAGCTTAGGAACAGGGGGGAGCGACGAGCAGTACTTC; CDR3 protein: CASSLGTGGSDEQYF; clone size: .; V gene: TRBV11-2; J gene: TRBJ2-7; D gene: TRBD1
CDR3 DNA: TGTGCCAGCAGCCCTCGGTCGCGGGTCGAGCGGGGGTCCCCGGTCTACAATGAGCAGTTCTTC; CDR3 protein: CASSPRSRVERGSPVYNEQFF; clone size: .; V gene: TRBV7-3; J gene: TRBJ2-1; D gene: TRBD2
CDR3 DNA: TGTGCCAGCAGCTCCCGGCGGGGCAGGGGGCATAATTCACCCCTCCACTTT; CDR3 protein: CASSSRRGRGHNSPLHF; clone size: .; V gene: TRBV7-3; J gene: TRBJ1-6; D gene: TRBD1
CDR3 DNA: TGTGCCAGCAGCTTAGTTGCTAGCGGGGGATACGAGCAGTACTTC; CDR3 protein: CASSLVASGGYEQYF; clone size: .; V gene: TRBV7-6; J gene: TRBJ2-7; D gene: TRBD2
CDR3 DNA: TGCGCCAGCAGCTTAACGAGCGGAAACTACGAGCAGTACTTC; CDR3 protein: CASSLTSGNYEQYF; clone size: .; V gene: TRBV5-1; J gene: TRBJ2-7; D gene: .
CDR3 DNA: TGTGCCAGCAGTCAAATCACAGGGGTAAGGAATTCACCCCTCCACTTT; CDR3 protein: CASSQITGVRNSPLHF; clone size: .; V gene: TRBV28; J gene: TRBJ1-6; D gene: TRBD1
CDR3 DNA: TGTGCCAGCAGTACCGTACAGGGTAGAACCTACGAGCAGTACTTC; CDR3 protein: CASSTVQGRTYEQYF; clone size: .; V gene: TRBV6-6; J gene: TRBJ2-7; D gene: .
CDR3 DNA: TGTGCCAGCAGCTTAGGGGGACAGTATAATTCACCCCTCCACTTT; CDR3 protein: CASSLGGQYNSPLHF; clone size: .; V gene: TRBV7-2; J gene: TRBJ1-6; D gene: TRBD1
CDR3 DNA: TGCAGCGTTGTGGCCAGGGCGAACACTGAAGCTTTCTTT; CDR3 protein: CSVVARANTEAFF; clone size: .; V gene: TRBV29-1; J gene: TRBJ1-1; D gene: .
CDR3 DNA: TGTGCCAGCAGTCGGGACAGACCGTACAATGAGCAGTTCTTC; CDR3 protein: CASSRDRPYNEQFF; clone size: .; V gene: TRBV6-5; J gene: TRBJ2-1; D gene: TRBD1
CDR3 DNA: TGTGCCAGCGGGACAGAAGCACTTAACTATGGCTACACCTTC; CDR3 protein: CASGTEALNYGYTF; clone size: .; V gene: TRBV6-5; J gene: TRBJ1-2; D gene: TRBD1
CDR3 DNA: TGTGCCAGCAGCCCGGACAGGGGTCTCTACAATGAGCAGTTCTTC; CDR3 protein: CASSPDRGLYNEQFF; clone size: .; V gene: TRBV7-2; J gene: TRBJ2-1; D gene: TRBD1
CDR3 DNA: TGTGCCAGTAGTCCCGGACAGGGCTTTGATGGCTACACCTTC; CDR3 protein: CASSPGQGFDGYTF; clone size: .; V gene: TRBV19; J gene: TRBJ1-2; D gene: TRBD1
CDR3 DNA: TGTGCCAGCAGTTACGCGGGGCCGAGCACTGAAGCTTTCTTT; CDR3 protein: CASSYAGPSTEAFF; clone size: once; V gene: TRBV6-2/TRBV6-3; J gene: TRBJ1-1; D gene: .
CDR3 DNA: TGTGCCAGTAACCCGGGACTACCCGTAGGCGGGGAGCTGTTTTTT; CDR3 protein: CASNPGLPVGGELFF; clone size: few; V gene: TRBV19; J gene: TRBJ2-2; D gene: TRBD2
CDR3 DNA: TGTGCCAGCAGCGCCAACCCCTCCGGGACGAACACCGGGGAGCTGTTTTTT; CDR3 protein: CASSANPSGTNTGELFF; clone size: .; V gene: TRBV7-6; J gene: TRBJ2-2; D gene: .
CDR3 DNA: TGTGCCAGCAGTGAAGCCCCCGGGGAGCAGTTCTTC; CDR3 protein: CASSEAPGEQFF; clone size: .; V gene: TRBV6-1; J gene: TRBJ2-1; D gene: .
CDR3 DNA: TGTGCCAGCAGCTTAGCCGGCGGGGGCGCGACGGAGACCCAGTACTTC; CDR3 protein: CASSLAGGGATETQYF; clone size: .; V gene: TRBV7-6; J gene: TRBJ2-5; D gene: .
CDR3 DNA: TGTGCCAGCAGCTTGCTAGGACAGGGCATGGGGAGCGGGCCCCAGCATTTT; CDR3 protein: CASSLLGQGMGSGPQHF; clone size: .; V gene: TRBV5-6; J gene: TRBJ1-5; D gene: TRBD1
CDR3 DNA: TGTGCCAGCAGCGTCCCGGGATATGAGCTCCACTCCTACGAGCAGTACTTC; CDR3 protein: CASSVPGYELHSYEQYF; clone size: .; V gene: TRBV21-1; J gene: TRBJ2-7; D gene: .
CDR3 DNA: TGTGCCAGCCAGAAGCGGGGGTCCGGACGGGAGCTGTTTTTT; CDR3 protein: CASQKRGSGRELFF; clone size: .; V gene: TRBV6-5; J gene: TRBJ2-2; D gene: TRBD2
CDR3 DNA: TGTGCCAGCAGCCAAGCGGCGAACACCGGGGAGCTGTTTTTT; CDR3 protein: CASSQAANTGELFF; clone size: .; V gene: TRBV14; J gene: TRBJ2-2; D gene: .
CDR3 DNA: TGTGCCAGTAGTACCCCGACAGGGGGGGGCAATCAGCCCCAGCATTTT; CDR3 protein: CASSTPTGGGNQPQHF; clone size: .; V gene: TRBV19; J gene: TRBJ1-5; D gene: TRBD1
CDR3 DNA: TGTGCCAGCTCACCAGGTCCGGGAGTGCTGGAGCAGTACTTC; CDR3 protein: CASSPGPGVLEQYF; clone size: .; V gene: TRBV18; J gene: TRBJ2-7; D gene: .
CDR3 DNA: TGTGCCAGCGGGAACAGGGGGACCAACTATGGCTACACCTTC; CDR3 protein: CASGNRGTNYGYTF; clone size: .; V gene: TRBV6-5; J gene: TRBJ1-2; D gene: TRBD1
CDR3 DNA: TGTGCCAGCAGCCATCCGGAAGAGACCCAGTACTTC; CDR3 protein: CASSHPEETQYF; clone size: .; V gene: TRBV3-1/TRBV3-2; J gene: TRBJ2-5; D gene: .
CDR3 DNA: TGTGCCAGCAGCCAAGGACTAGCGGGGGATGCCACGCAGTATTTT; CDR3 protein: CASSQGLAGDATQYF; clone size: .; V gene: TRBV4-2; J gene: TRBJ2-3; D gene: TRBD2
CDR3 DNA: TGCGCCAGCAGCTGGTTTACAGGGGGCGCGGGCACCGGGGAGCTGTTTTTT; CDR3 protein: CASSWFTGGAGTGELFF; clone size: .; V gene: TRBV5-1; J gene: TRBJ2-2; D gene: TRBD1
CDR3 DNA: TGCAGTGCTAGTGTAGGGAGCACTGAAGCTTTCTTT; CDR3 protein: CSASVGSTEAFF; clone size: .; V gene: TRBV20-1; J gene: TRBJ1-1; D gene: .
CDR3 DNA: TGTGCCAGCAGCTTGGTTGCTAGCGCGGCAGATACGCAGTATTTT; CDR3 protein: CASSLVASAADTQYF; clone size: once; V gene: TRBV5-4; J gene: TRBJ2-3; D gene: .
CDR3 DNA: TGCGCCAGCAGCTTGGCCGATCAGCAAGAGACCCAGTACTTC; CDR3 protein: CASSLADQQETQYF; clone size: once; V gene: TRBV5-1; J gene: TRBJ2-5; D gene: .
CDR3 DNA: TGTGCCAGCACCTCAAGTGCCCTCAGTGTTACGCAGTATTTT; CDR3 protein: CASTSSALSVTQYF; clone size: .; V gene: TRBV28; J gene: TRBJ2-3; D gene: .
CDR3 DNA: TGTGCCAGCAGCTTAGGGTCTTTGGGTCGGACTAGCGGGGTCGGCGATACGCAGTATTTT; CDR3 protein: CASSLGSLGRTSGVGDTQYF; clone size: .; V gene: TRBV7-8; J gene: TRBJ2-3; D gene: TRBD2
CDR3 DNA: TGTGCCAGCTCACCAGCTAGCGGGGTCCTAACCGGGGAGCTGTTTTTT; CDR3 protein: CASSPASGVLTGELFF; clone size: .; V gene: TRBV18; J gene: TRBJ2-2; D gene: TRBD2
CDR3 DNA: TGTGCCAGCAGTGAACGGGGGATCGGGCAGTATTTT; CDR3 protein: CASSERGIGQYF; clone size: few; V gene: TRBV2; J gene: TRBJ2-3; D gene: .
CDR3 DNA: TGCGCCAGCAGCCAGGGCAGGGGGGCGTCTAACTATGGCTACACCTTC; CDR3 protein: CASSQGRGASNYGYTF; clone size: .; V gene: TRBV4-3; J gene: TRBJ1-2; D gene: TRBD1
CDR3 DNA: TGTGCCAGCAGCTTGGGGAGCGGGGGCGGAACTGAAAAACTGTTTTTT; CDR3 protein: CASSLGSGGGTEKLFF; clone size: .; V gene: TRBV5-5; J gene: TRBJ1-4; D gene: .